The TCR beta chain described here comes from a study of OX40 agonist ivuxolimab in advanced cancers. This CDR3 has 14 residues. Germline lookup yields CDR1 SGHRS and CDR2 YFSETQ. Trimming cost V 2 bases and J 5 bases; bases outside gene matches: 6. Data came from immunoSEQ multiplex PCR; TCRdb stores just in-frame clones and leaves some out. The table has about 100,000 clones, around 91% seen once. The TCR comes from an adult with an advanced solid tumor such as melanoma, head and neck, liver or kidney cancer. Sequences were derived from CD4+ or CD8+ T cells sorted from blood, sampled in a trial of the OX40 agonist ivuxolimab. The J gene is TRBJ2-5, the V gene TRBV5-1, with 7 bases aligning to TRBD2. The CDR3 DNA follows: TGCGCCAGCAGCTTTGGACTAGAGAGGGAGACCCAGTACTTC. Protein: CASSFGLERETQYF.